This is a list of T cell receptor beta chains from one sample in a study of shared clonotypes between healthy human individuals. TCRdb keeps only in-frame clones here, not all; method: immunoSEQ multiplex PCR. The sample lists about 1.1 million clones; approximately 80% were seen once. The sequenced material came from memory CD4+ T cells from PBMCs. Receptors were obtained from a man aged 18 to 30 in good health. Some clones in this sample may be carry-over from other donors' samples. Both conserved end residues are part of each CDR3. D genes are given only for firm matches. Only part of the rows carry a size: once, few, many, or a class if the clone is expanded.

v_gene,abundance,d_gene,j_gene,CDR3nt,CDR3aa
TRBV18,few,-,TRBJ1-1,TGTGCCAGCTCACCACCGTCAGGGGAGGGAACTGAAGCTTTCTTT,CASSPPSGEGTEAFF
TRBV30,-,-,TRBJ1-4,TGTGCCTGGAGTAAAGGCAGGGGAGATGAAAAACTGTTTTTT,CAWSKGRGDEKLFF
TRBV5-6,-,TRBD1,TRBJ1-4,TGTGCCAGCAGCGTGACAGGGGCAACTAATGAAAAACTGTTTTTT,CASSVTGATNEKLFF
TRBV4-2,-,-,TRBJ1-5,TGTGCCAGCAGCCAAGATGGGGGGTTGGGGCAGCCCCAGCATTTT,CASSQDGGLGQPQHF
TRBV7-9,-,TRBD2,TRBJ2-5,TGTGCCAGCAGCCCCAGCGGGGGCGGGAGGGCCTCATGGCAAGAGACCCAGTACTTC,CASSPSGGGRASWQETQYF
TRBV9,-,-,TRBJ2-1,TGTGCCAGCAGCGCCATAGCCACGGCGCCTAGCTCCTACAATGAGCAGTTCTTC,CASSAIATAPSSYNEQFF
TRBV5-8,-,-,TRBJ1-5,TGTGCCAGCAGCTTGGCCGGAGGGAGCAACAATCAGCCCCAGCATTTT,CASSLAGGSNNQPQHF
TRBV28,many,TRBD2,TRBJ2-7,TGTGCCAGCAGTTTAAACCCCGGACTAGCGGGAGTGATGAGCTCCTACGAGCAGTACTTC,CASSLNPGLAGVMSSYEQYF
TRBV18,-,TRBD1,TRBJ1-4,TGTGCCAGCTCACCGAGGGCAGGGGGCGAAAAACTGTTTTTT,CASSPRAGGEKLFF
TRBV5-1,-,-,TRBJ2-1,TGCGCCAGCAGCTTGGGCAGGGGAGGCAACAATGAGCAGTTCTTC,CASSLGRGGNNEQFF
TRBV2,-,TRBD1,TRBJ2-2,TGTGCCAGCAGCAAATCCGGGACAGGGTTCAACGGGGAGCTGTTTTTT,CASSKSGTGFNGELFF
TRBV2,-,-,TRBJ1-1,TGTGCCAGCAGCCAAGAGAACACTGAAGCTTTCTTT,CASSQENTEAFF
TRBV2,-,-,TRBJ1-1,TGTGCCAGCACCTCTACCCCTTCGGCGGACACTGAAGCTTTCTTT,CASTSTPSADTEAFF
TRBV5-8,-,-,TRBJ2-5,TGTGCCAGCAGTCGGACCCAAGAGACCCAGTACTTC,CASSRTQETQYF
TRBV6-5,-,TRBD1,TRBJ2-7,TGTGCCAGCAGTTACGACCGAGGGACAGGGGTCAACGAGCAGTACTTC,CASSYDRGTGVNEQYF
TRBV28,-,-,TRBJ1-5,TGTGCCAGCAGCCAACAGGGTATGGATCGCAATCAGCCCCAGCATTTT,CASSQQGMDRNQPQHF
TRBV5-1,-,TRBD1,TRBJ2-5,TGCGCCAGCAGCTTGGGACAGGGTCTGGGAGAGACCCAGTACTTC,CASSLGQGLGETQYF
TRBV5-1,-,-,TRBJ2-2,TGCGCCAGCAGCCTAGATGCCGGGGAGCTGTTTTTT,CASSLDAGELFF
TRBV7-2,-,TRBD1,TRBJ2-7,TGTGCCAGCAGCCTGGGACAGGAGAACGAGCAGTACTTC,CASSLGQENEQYF
TRBV7-9,-,-,TRBJ1-2,TGTGCCAGCAGCTTACGCCGGGGAACACCGCGCACGGTGGAATATGGCTACACCTTC,CASSLRRGTPRTVEYGYTF
TRBV7-2,-,-,TRBJ2-3,TGTGCCAGCAGCGCAATAGGATTAACAGATACGCAGTATTTT,CASSAIGLTDTQYF